This T cell receptor (beta chain) was recorded in a study of blood T cell repertoires in COVID-19. The sample holds one count of this clone. The protocol was immunoSEQ multiplex PCR, while the TCRdb copy is restricted to in-frame clones and leaves out a portion. The table has 100,000 to 130,000 clones, 75% to 95% seen once; the top ten hold around 1.3%. The CDR3 runs 12 residues. The germline V gene has CDR1 KGHDR and CDR2 SFDVKD. Trimming pared 5 bases from V and 9 bases from J, leaving 10 bases between. The chain uses TRBV24-1 and TRBJ2-1; D may be TRBD2 (6 bases). This sequence originates from a woman between 25 and 40 years old with acute or convalescent COVID-19. Sequenced: peripheral blood. CDR3 in amino acids: CATSAEGIEQFF. CDR3 nucleotide sequence: TGTGCCACCAGTGCGGAGGGGATTGAGCAGTTCTTC.